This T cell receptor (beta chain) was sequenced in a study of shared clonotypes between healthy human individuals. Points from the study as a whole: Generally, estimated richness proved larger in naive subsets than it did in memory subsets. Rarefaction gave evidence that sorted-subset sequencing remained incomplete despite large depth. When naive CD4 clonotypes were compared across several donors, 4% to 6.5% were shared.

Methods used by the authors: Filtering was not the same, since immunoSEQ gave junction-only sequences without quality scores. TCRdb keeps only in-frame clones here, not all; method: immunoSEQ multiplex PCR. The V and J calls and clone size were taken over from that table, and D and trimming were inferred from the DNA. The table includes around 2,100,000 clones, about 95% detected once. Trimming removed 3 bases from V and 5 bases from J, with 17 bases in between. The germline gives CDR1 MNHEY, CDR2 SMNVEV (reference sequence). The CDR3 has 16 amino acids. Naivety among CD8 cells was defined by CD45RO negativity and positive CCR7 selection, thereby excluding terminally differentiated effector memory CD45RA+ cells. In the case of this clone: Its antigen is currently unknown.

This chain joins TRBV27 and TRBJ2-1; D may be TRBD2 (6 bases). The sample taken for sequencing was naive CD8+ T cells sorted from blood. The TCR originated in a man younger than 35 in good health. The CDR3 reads CASSFAGLRRDNEQFF. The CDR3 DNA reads TGTGCCAGCAGTTTTGCGGGACTCCGCCGGGACAATGAGCAGTTCTTC.